The 20 T cell receptor beta chains given below trace back to one sample, sequenced in a study of cytomegalovirus exposure and HLA in healthy donors. Researchers ran the PCR with 60 Vbeta and 13 Jbeta primers. The repertoire was sequenced with immunoSEQ multiplex PCR; TCRdb's copy has only in-frame clones and lacks some. The sample records about 93,000 clones, 78% being singletons. Sequencing used PBMCs. The receptors shown here come from a woman aged 40 to 50 in good health and CMV-seronegative.

The chain combines TRBV10-3 with TRBJ2-5; no clear D gene. TRBJ2-7 matches the DNA end more closely, so the J call is doubtful. The CDR3 has 15 amino acids. Looked up from germline, CDR1 is ENHRY and CDR2 is SYGVKD. As DNA, the CDR3 is TGTGCCATCAGTGATTTTCCTTCTGCCCCCTACGAGCAGTACTTC. Translation gives CAISDFPSAPYEQYF.

The V and J genes are TRBV5-4 and TRBJ2-3; D possibly corresponds to TRBD2 (5 bases). There are 16 residues in the CDR3. V shed 0 bases and J shed 1 base, with 12 bases lying between them. Germline loops: CDR1 SGHNT, CDR2 YYREEE (reference sequence). The CDR3 reads CASSLAGKAGTDTQYF. Here the CDR3 DNA reads TGTGCCAGCAGCTTGGCGGGGAAAGCGGGCACAGATACGCAGTATTTT. Combining the CDR3 with reference TRBV5-4 and TRBJ2-3 gives the whole variable domain ETGVTQSPTHLIKTRGQQVTLRCSSQSGHNTVSWYQQALGQGPQFIFQYYREEENGRGNFPPRFSGLQFPNYSSELNVNALELDDSALYLCASSLAGKAGTDTQYFGPGTRLTVL.

The J gene is TRBJ2-7, the V gene TRBV11-2; the D gene is possibly TRBD2 (6 bases). The germline V gene encodes CDR1 SGHAT and CDR2 FQNNGV. The CDR3 extends over 15 amino acids. Trimming took 4 bases from V and 0 from J, leaving 13 bases between them. The CDR3 region is CASSSRAGSSYEQYF. CDR3 nucleotide sequence: TGTGCCAGCAGCTCCCGGGCGGGGAGCTCCTACGAGCAGTACTTC.

The rearrangement uses TRBV11-2 and TRBJ2-3; the D gene is possibly TRBD1 (6 bases). Germline-derived CDR1 and CDR2 are SGHAT and FQNNGV. The CDR3 is 14 residues long. Deletions cut 0 bases from V and 5 bases from J, with 9 bases between. The CDR3 nucleotides are TGTGCCAGCAGCTTAGAGCACAGGGTAGATACGCAGTATTTT. This translates into CASSLEHRVDTQYF.

V usage is TRBV12-5 and J usage is TRBJ2-2; no definite D call. There are 13 residues in the CDR3. Germline assignment: CDR1 LGHNT and CDR2 FRNRAP. Trimming left V 1 base short and J 7 bases short, with 7 bases between. This chain's CDR3 is CASGLGPGGELFF. CDR3 DNA sequence: TGTGCTAGTGGTTTGGGACCGGGCGGGGAGCTGTTTTTT.

J is TRBJ1-3 and V is TRBV7-2; D unresolved. The V gene's germline CDR1 is SGHTA and CDR2 FQGNSA. V lost 4 bases to trimming and J lost 0 bases, with 10 bases between them. The CDR3 has 15 amino acids. The DNA for the CDR3 is TGTGCCAGCAGCTCCCACGGGAACTCTGGAAACACCATATATTTT. This codes for CASSSHGNSGNTIYF.

This clone was seen more than once but under ten times. This rearrangement joins TRBV6-6 to TRBJ1-2; the match to TRBD1 covers 9 bases. Per germline, CDR1 MNHNY and CDR2 SVGAGI (reference sequence). V lost 3 bases, J lost 8 bases, and 4 bases stayed unmatched. The CDR3 sequence is 13 residues long. The CDR3 sequence: CASSYRTGDGYTF. The DNA for the CDR3 is TGTGCCAGCAGTTATCGGACAGGGGACGGCTACACCTTC.

V gene TRBV5-1 combines with J gene TRBJ1-4; D not certain. Germline V gives CDR1 SGHRS, CDR2 YFSETQ. This CDR3 comprises 15 residues. V shed 4 bases and J shed 3 bases, with 13 bases lying between them. CDR3 protein: CASSPGWGANEKLFF. The CDR3 region has the DNA TGCGCCAGCAGCCCGGGGTGGGGAGCTAATGAAAAACTGTTTTTT.

The chain combines TRBV7-2 with TRBJ1-1; 7 positions match TRBD1. J was trimmed by 4 bases and V by 5 bases; bases with no gene match: 7. The CDR3 spans 14 residues. Germline values: CDR1 SGHTA, CDR2 FQGNSA. The CDR3 DNA follows: TGTGCCAGCAGCCTAGGGGGCTTGGGCACTGAAGCTTTCTTT. Encoded protein: CASSLGGLGTEAFF.

The chain couples TRBV28 to TRBJ2-3; D unresolved. Trimming left V 5 bases short and J 11 bases short, with 11 bases between. This CDR3 comprises 11 residues. The germline CDR1 and CDR2 sequences are MDHEN and SYDVKM. Here the CDR3 reads CASSPSDKQYF. CDR3 sequence (DNA): TGTGCCAGCAGTCCCTCAGACAAGCAGTATTTT.

V gene TRBV6-1 combines with J gene TRBJ2-7; TRBD1 matches 9 bases. The CDR3 runs 15 residues. CDR1 and CDR2 (germline): MNHNS, SASEGT. After removal of 0 bases from V and 5 bases from J, the junction contained 5 bases not matched to a gene. The CDR3 sequence is CASSEAHRGRDEQYF. CDR3 nucleotides: TGTGCCAGCAGTGAAGCACACAGGGGGCGCGACGAGCAGTACTTC.

The chain links TRBV28 to TRBJ2-1; 11 nucleotides align to TRBD2. V lost 5 bases to trimming and J lost 3 bases; unmatched junction nucleotides: 6. The CDR3 consists of 16 residues. Germline CDR1 MDHEN, CDR2 SYDVKM. CDR3 loop: CASSPLAGGFYNEQFF. CDR3 nucleotides: TGTGCCAGCAGTCCCCTAGCGGGAGGCTTCTACAATGAGCAGTTCTTC.

The chain carries TRBV19 and TRBJ1-3; D call uncertain. The CDR3 consists of 14 residues. The germline CDR1 and CDR2 sequences are LNHDA and SQIVND (reference sequence). Trimming left V 7 bases short and J 0 bases short, with 10 bases between. The DNA for the CDR3 is TGTGCCAGTAACGGGGTTATCTCTGGAAACACCATATATTTT. It is translated as CASNGVISGNTIYF.

The chain combines TRBV27 with TRBJ1-4; no reliable D call. Trimming pared 6 bases from V and 11 bases from J, leaving 16 bases between. Germline V gene sequence: CDR1 MNHEY, CDR2 SMNVEV (reference sequence). This CDR3 comprises 13 residues. The CDR3 region has the DNA TGTGCCAGCAGCACCTCCCTACCCGGGAAACTGTTTTTT. As protein: CASSTSLPGKLFF.

This chain connects TRBV4-2 to TRBJ1-4; D ambiguous. V lost 4 bases and J lost 6, with 12 bases in between. The CDR3 extends over 14 amino acids. Germline V gene sequence: CDR1 LGHNA, CDR2 YNFKEQ. In nucleotides, the CDR3 is TGTGCCAGCAGCCCCCCAGGTTATTATGAAAAACTGTTTTTT. Its protein is CASSPPGYYEKLFF.

V is TRBV19 and J is TRBJ1-4, with a possible D match to TRBD1 (6 bases). CDR3 length: 16 amino acids. Germline V CDR1 and CDR2: LNHDA, SQIVND (reference sequence). The V gene lost 9 bases and the J gene lost 3 bases, with 20 bases spanning the gap. The CDR3 bases are TGTGCCAGCACCGGACAGCCGGCCGGCTCTAATGAAAAACTGTTTTTT. Protein sequence: CASTGQPAGSNEKLFF.

V usage is TRBV19 and J usage is TRBJ1-1; 9 bases map to TRBD1. After removal of 2 bases from V and 1 base from J, the junction contained 2 bases not matched to a gene. The CDR3 is 15 amino acids. Germline lookup yields CDR1 LNHDA and CDR2 SQIVND (reference sequence). The CDR3 coding sequence is TGTGCCAGTAGTATAACGGGACAGGGGAACACTGAAGCTTTCTTT. Translated, it gives CASSITGQGNTEAFF.

The J gene is TRBJ1-1, the V gene TRBV2; the match to TRBD1 covers 7 bases. This CDR3 comprises 14 residues. The trim removed 7 bases at V and 1 base at J, leaving 6 bases unmatched. The germline gives CDR1 SNHLY, CDR2 FYNNEI. The CDR3 region has the DNA TGTGCCAGCAACGGACGGACAGGGAACACTGAAGCTTTCTTT. Translation gives CASNGRTGNTEAFF.

This chain joins TRBV11-2 and TRBJ2-7; tentative D call: TRBD1 (6 bases). The CDR3 runs 15 residues. Germline values: CDR1 SGHAT, CDR2 FQNNGV. The V gene lost 5 bases and the J gene lost 0 bases, with 14 bases spanning the gap. CDR3 sequence (DNA): TGTGCCAGCAGCCCATACAGGGCCCTCTCCTACGAGCAGTACTTC. Protein sequence: CASSPYRALSYEQYF.

The V gene is TRBV5-1, the J gene TRBJ2-1, with TRBD2 matching over 7 bases. Germline V gives CDR1 SGHRS, CDR2 YFSETQ. Germline trimming cut 0 bases from V and 0 bases from J; bases unmatched to any gene: 12. The CDR3 runs to 19 residues. DNA for the CDR3: TGCGCCAGCAGCTTGGCTCTGCCTAGCGGATTAAGCTCCTACAATGAGCAGTTCTTC. It specifies CASSLALPSGLSSYNEQFF.